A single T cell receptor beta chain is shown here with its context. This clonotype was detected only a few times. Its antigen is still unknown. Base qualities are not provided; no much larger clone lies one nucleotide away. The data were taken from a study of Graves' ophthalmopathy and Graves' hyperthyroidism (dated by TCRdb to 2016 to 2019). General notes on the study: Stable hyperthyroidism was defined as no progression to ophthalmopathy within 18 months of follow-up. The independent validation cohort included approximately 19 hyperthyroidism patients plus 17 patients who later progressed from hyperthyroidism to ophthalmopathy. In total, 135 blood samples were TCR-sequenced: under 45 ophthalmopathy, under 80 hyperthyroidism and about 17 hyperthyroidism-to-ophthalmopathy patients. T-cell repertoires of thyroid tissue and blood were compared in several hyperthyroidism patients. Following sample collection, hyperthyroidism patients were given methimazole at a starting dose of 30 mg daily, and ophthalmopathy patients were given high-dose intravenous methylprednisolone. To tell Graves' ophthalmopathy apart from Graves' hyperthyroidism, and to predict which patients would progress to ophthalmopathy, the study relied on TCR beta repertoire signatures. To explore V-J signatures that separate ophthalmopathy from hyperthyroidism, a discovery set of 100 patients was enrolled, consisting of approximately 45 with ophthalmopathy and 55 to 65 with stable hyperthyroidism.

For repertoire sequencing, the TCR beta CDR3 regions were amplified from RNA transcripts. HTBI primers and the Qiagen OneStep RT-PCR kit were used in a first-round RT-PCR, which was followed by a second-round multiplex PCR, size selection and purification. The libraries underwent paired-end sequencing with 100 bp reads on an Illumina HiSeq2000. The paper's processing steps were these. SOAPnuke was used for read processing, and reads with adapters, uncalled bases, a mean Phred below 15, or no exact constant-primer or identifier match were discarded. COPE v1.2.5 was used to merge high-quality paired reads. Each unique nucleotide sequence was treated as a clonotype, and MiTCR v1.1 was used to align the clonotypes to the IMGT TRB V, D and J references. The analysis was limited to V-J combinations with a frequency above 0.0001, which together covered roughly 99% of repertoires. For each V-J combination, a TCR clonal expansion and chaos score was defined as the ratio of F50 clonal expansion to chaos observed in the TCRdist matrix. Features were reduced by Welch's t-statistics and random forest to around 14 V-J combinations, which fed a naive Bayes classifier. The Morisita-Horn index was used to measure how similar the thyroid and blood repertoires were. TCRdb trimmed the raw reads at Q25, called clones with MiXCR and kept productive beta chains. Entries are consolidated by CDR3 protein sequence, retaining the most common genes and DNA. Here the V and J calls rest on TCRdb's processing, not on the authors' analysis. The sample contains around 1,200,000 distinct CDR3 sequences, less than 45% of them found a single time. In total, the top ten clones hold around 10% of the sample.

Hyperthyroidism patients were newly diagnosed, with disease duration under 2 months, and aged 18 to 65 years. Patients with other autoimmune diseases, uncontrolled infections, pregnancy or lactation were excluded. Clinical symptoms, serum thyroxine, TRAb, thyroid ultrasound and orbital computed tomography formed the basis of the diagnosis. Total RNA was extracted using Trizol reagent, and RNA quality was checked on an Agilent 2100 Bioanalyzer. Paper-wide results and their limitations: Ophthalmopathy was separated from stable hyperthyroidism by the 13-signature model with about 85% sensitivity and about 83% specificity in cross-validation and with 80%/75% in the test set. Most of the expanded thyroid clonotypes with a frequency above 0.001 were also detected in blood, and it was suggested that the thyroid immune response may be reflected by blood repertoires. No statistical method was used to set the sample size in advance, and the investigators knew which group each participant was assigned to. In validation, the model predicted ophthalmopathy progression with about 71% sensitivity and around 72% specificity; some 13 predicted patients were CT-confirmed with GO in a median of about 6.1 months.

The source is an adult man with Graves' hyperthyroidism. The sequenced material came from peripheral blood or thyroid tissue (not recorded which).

CDR3 sequence: CSVFASLNTEAFF. The DNA sequence reads TGCAGCGTTTTCGCCAGTTTGAACACTGAAGCTTTCTTT. The chain is assembled from TRBV29-1 and TRBJ1-1; no D gene call is confident. CDR1 SQVTM and CDR2 ANQGSEA are derived from the germline V gene. The CDR3 starts with the cysteine, ends with the phenylalanine, and has 13 residues. Just the 39-base CDR3 DNA is kept, in frame starting at base 1. V loses 5 bases of germline sequence and J loses 0 bases, and the interval between the two ends is 10 bases.